These 6 T cell receptor beta chains came from one sample sequenced in a study of immune cell composition in non-small cell lung cancer. Assay: immunoSEQ multiplex PCR; the TCRdb copy retains only in-frame clones and omits some. The data show fewer than 6,500 clones, with about three quarters seen just once and around 20% held by the top ten. The sequenced material came from lung tumor tissue. The receptors were gathered from a human donor with non-small cell lung cancer.

This chain uses TRBV9 with TRBJ1-1; D not resolved. The germline V gene has CDR1 SGDLS and CDR2 YYNGEE. The V and J ends lost 4 bases and 4 bases respectively, with 14 bases between them. The CDR3 has 14 residues. CDR3 DNA sequence: TGTGCCAGCAGCCCGAGGGTTGCAGTCACTGAAGCTTTCTTT. Translating it yields CASSPRVAVTEAFF.

This chain uses TRBV27 with TRBJ1-1; D may be TRBD1 (5 bases). V was pared by 7 bases and J by 7 bases, with 13 bases between. The germline gives CDR1 MNHEY, CDR2 SMNVEV (reference sequence). The CDR3 contains 12 residues. The CDR3 nucleotides read TGTGCCAGCAAAAGGGGTGGGGTTGAAGCTTTCTTT. Translation gives CASKRGGVEAFF.

The rearrangement links TRBV6-5 to TRBJ2-3, with D perhaps TRBD1 (6 bases). Germline-derived CDR1 and CDR2 are MNHEY and SVGAGI. Trimming took off 5 bases at V and 0 bases at J, with 15 bases between the two ends. This CDR3 has 16 residues. The CDR3 spells CASSHFRGYSTDTQYF. The DNA of the CDR3 is TGTGCCAGCAGTCACTTCAGGGGATATAGCACAGATACGCAGTATTTT.

The V and J genes are TRBV7-2 and TRBJ1-2; a weak D match, TRBD1 (5 bases). The germline V gene has CDR1 SGHTA and CDR2 FQGNSA. This CDR3 contains 12 residues. Trimming shortened V by 1 base and J by 7 bases, and 7 bases separated the two germline ends. CDR3 sequence (DNA): TGTGCCAGCAGCTTAGTTAGGGGTGGCTACACCTTC. Translated: CASSLVRGGYTF.

The DNA of the CDR3 is TGCAGCGCCGACGACAGGGGTAGCAATCAGCCCCAGCATTTT. It is translated as CSADDRGSNQPQHF. The V gene is TRBV29-1, the J gene TRBJ1-5, with 8 bases that match TRBD1. Trimming at V came to 7 bases and at J to 0 bases, leaving 5 bases not matched to a gene. The CDR3 sequence is 14 residues long. From germline, CDR1 is SQVTM and CDR2 ANQGSEA.

The gene calls are TRBV9 and TRBJ2-5; TRBD2 agrees at 12 bases. Germline V gene data show CDR1 as SGDLS and CDR2 as YYNGEE. Trimming cost V 3 bases and J 1 base; bases outside gene matches: 4. The CDR3 is made up of 16 amino acids. The CDR3 sequence is CASSEGTSGRQETQYF. CDR3 in DNA: TGTGCCAGCAGCGAGGGGACTAGCGGGCGCCAAGAGACCCAGTACTTC.